One sample yielded the 25 T cell receptor beta chains listed below, sequenced in a study of STAT3 mutations in large granular lymphocyte leukemia. Overall study results and limits: Every T-LGLL patient had at least one immunodominant TCRbeta clonotype.

The antigens for these receptors are not known. TCRdb's table, derived via immunoSEQ multiplex PCR, lists solely in-frame clones and lacks some. This sample has some 30,000 clones; 70% to 80% occur once, and the top ten carry approximately 28%. The specimen sequenced was peripheral blood mononuclear cells. Source of these receptors: a woman in her 50s with T-cell large granular lymphocyte leukemia. Some clones in this sample may be carry-over from other donors' samples.

The sample holds a few counts of this clone. This chain connects TRBV27 to TRBJ2-7; TRBD1 or TRBD2 may be the D gene (6 bases each). Germline loops: CDR1 MNHEY, CDR2 SMNVEV (reference sequence). The CDR3 runs 12 residues. V shed 8 bases and J shed 7 bases, with 15 bases lying between them. The CDR3 nucleotides are TGTGCCAGCGGCCTCAGGGGAGGAGAGCAGTACTTC. Translation: CASGLRGGEQYF.

V gene TRBV18 combines with J gene TRBJ2-7; 13 nucleotides line up with TRBD2. With 6 bases clipped from V and 4 bases from J, the junction kept 6 bases outside the gene matches. The germline V gene has CDR1 KGHSH and CDR2 LQKENI. The CDR3 length is 15 residues. The CDR3 DNA is TGTGCCAGCTCCCTCACTAGCGGGAGGGCATACGAGCAGTACTTC. Residues: CASSLTSGRAYEQYF.

The genes are TRBV10-3 and TRBJ1-5; 11 positions match TRBD1. The junction had 5 bases not matched to a gene; V was cut back by 3 bases and J by 7 bases. The length of the CDR3 is 15 residues. CDR1 is ENHRY and CDR2 is SYGVKD in the germline V gene. CDR3 protein: CAISEGQGANQPQHF. DNA of the CDR3: TGTGCCATCAGTGAAGGACAGGGGGCTAACCAGCCCCAGCATTTT.

The chain uses TRBV28 and TRBJ1-5; D is possibly TRBD1 (5 bases). V lost 5 bases and J lost 0, with 14 bases in between. The CDR3 has 16 amino acids. CDR1 is MDHEN, CDR2 SYDVKM, per germline. The chain's CDR3 is CASSPRGGSSNQPQHF. The DNA for the CDR3 is TGTGCCAGCAGTCCCCGGGGGGGAAGTAGCAATCAGCCCCAGCATTTT. The complete variable domain, with remaining parts taken from reference TRBV28 and TRBJ1-5, reads DVKVTQSSRYLVKRTGEKVFLECVQDMDHENMFWYRQDPGLGLRLIYFSYDVKMKEKGDIPEGYSVSREKKERFSLILESASTNQTSMYLCASSPRGGSSNQPQHFGDGTRLSIL.

This chain joins TRBV27 and TRBJ2-7; a weak D match, TRBD2 (6 bases). The V gene lost 2 bases and the J gene lost 3 bases, with 17 bases spanning the gap. The germline gives CDR1 MNHEY, CDR2 SMNVEV (reference sequence). This CDR3 is 16 amino acids long. CDR3 amino acids: CASSLTPISGYYEQYF. As DNA, the CDR3 is TGTGCCAGCAGTTTAACCCCTATCAGCGGGTACTACGAGCAGTACTTC.

In its sample, this clone was seen once. The chain has TRBV5-1 and TRBJ2-1, with 8 bases aligning to TRBD2. The CDR3 runs 14 residues. V trimming: 1 base; J trimming: 9 bases; junction bases outside the gene matches: 6. The germline gives CDR1 SGHRS, CDR2 YFSETQ. The CDR3 DNA reads TGCGCCAGCAGCTTGCTAAGCGGGGGCACTGAGCAGTTCTTC. Amino acids: CASSLLSGGTEQFF.

The CDR3 DNA follows: TGTGCCAGCAGCTGGTCCGGGACAGGGCCCTACGAGCAGTACTTC. It is translated as CASSWSGTGPYEQYF. The rearrangement uses TRBV7-8 and TRBJ2-7; TRBD1 agrees at 9 bases. The germline V gene has CDR1 SGHVS and CDR2 FQNEAQ. The CDR3 length is 15 residues. J was trimmed by 2 bases and V by 4 bases; bases with no gene match: 6.

The chain recombines TRBV6-5 with TRBJ2-7, with D maybe TRBD1 (5 bases). The ends were cut back, 6 bases at V and 0 bases at J, with 15 bases in the middle. The CDR3 has 15 amino acids. CDR1 is MNHEY, CDR2 SVGAGI, per germline. CDR3 DNA: TGTGCCAGCAGCCGAACTTTACAGGTCTCCTACGAGCAGTACTTC. Translated, it gives CASSRTLQVSYEQYF.

The CDR3 reads CASSSGATTNTEAFF. In DNA form, the CDR3 reads TGTGCCAGCAGCTCGGGTGCTACTACGAACACTGAAGCTTTCTTT. The chain uses TRBV7-9 and TRBJ1-1; D uncertain. The CDR3 has 15 amino acids. Germline V gives CDR1 SEHNR, CDR2 FQNEAQ (reference sequence). V lost 4 bases and J lost 1, with 13 bases in between.

Judged by abundance, this clone is medium-sized. V is TRBV27 and J is TRBJ2-1, with 10 bases lining up with TRBD2. Germline trimming cut 5 bases from V and 1 base from J; bases unmatched to any gene: 11. Germline CDR1 MNHEY, CDR2 SMNVEV (reference sequence). The length of the CDR3 is 18 residues. CDR3 in amino acids: CASSPRSGRIRSYNEQFF. In DNA form, the CDR3 reads TGTGCCAGCAGTCCCCGTAGCGGGAGGATCCGGTCCTACAATGAGCAGTTCTTC.

In this sample, this clone turned up a few times. The chain uses TRBV6-5 and TRBJ2-7, with 7 positions matching TRBD1. From germline, CDR1 is MNHEY and CDR2 SVGAGI. Losses at the gene ends were 11 bases for V and 3 bases for J; bases not matched to a gene: 10. This CDR3 has 13 residues. The CDR3 spells CAAKGAGRYEQYF. The CDR3 bases are TGTGCCGCCAAGGGGGCAGGGCGCTACGAGCAGTACTTC.

This chain uses TRBV2 with TRBJ1-5; 7 bases map to TRBD1. The CDR3 contains 13 residues. The germline gives CDR1 SNHLY, CDR2 FYNNEI. Losses at the gene ends were 6 bases for V and 7 bases for J; bases not matched to a gene: 6. The CDR3 here is CASRKTGDQPQHF. CDR3 DNA sequence: TGTGCCAGCAGGAAAACAGGGGACCAGCCCCAGCATTTT.

The CDR3 loop reads CASSRASSGPVDGYTF. For the CDR3, the DNA is TGCGCCAGCAGCAGGGCAAGCTCAGGCCCTGTGGACGGCTACACCTTC. The V and J genes are TRBV5-1 and TRBJ1-2, with D uncertain. Trimming cost V 4 bases and J 8 bases, with 24 bases left between them. Germline V gene sequence: CDR1 SGHRS, CDR2 YFSETQ. The CDR3 covers 16 residues.

J is TRBJ1-3 and V is TRBV7-6; 8 nucleotides line up with TRBD1. V gave up 5 bases and J gave up 4 bases; unmatched junction bases: 4. CDR1 SGHVS and CDR2 FNYEAQ come from the germline V gene. The CDR3 contains 14 residues. For the CDR3, the DNA is TGTGCCAGCAGCACGCGGACAGGGGGAAACACCATATATTTT. Encoded protein: CASSTRTGGNTIYF. Based on the CDR3 plus reference TRBV7-6 and TRBJ1-3, the full variable domain is GAGVSQSPRYKVTKRGQDVALRCDPISGHVSLYWYRQALGQGPEFLTYFNYEAQQDKSGLPNDRFSAERPEGSISTLTIQRTEQRDSAMYRCASSTRTGGNTIYFGEGSWLTVV.

The chain couples TRBV28 to TRBJ1-5; the D is unclear. V dropped 6 bases and J dropped 4 bases, with 13 bases sitting between them. The CDR3 loop spans 14 amino acids. Germline V gives CDR1 MDHEN, CDR2 SYDVKM. The DNA of the CDR3 is TGTGCCAGCAGATCAAGACACACTAATCAGCCCCAGCATTTT. This gives the protein CASRSRHTNQPQHF.

The chain employs TRBV18 and TRBJ2-2; 10 nucleotides align to TRBD1. From germline, CDR1 is KGHSH and CDR2 LQKENI. CDR3 length: 16 residues. After removal of 3 bases from V and 3 bases from J, the junction contained 4 bases not matched to a gene. CDR3 coding DNA: TGTGCCAGCTCACCTCGACAGGGGGCCTACACCGGGGAGCTGTTTTTT. This translates into CASSPRQGAYTGELFF. The full variable domain, completed using reference TRBV18 and TRBJ2-2, is NAGVMQNPRHLVRRRGQEARLRCSPMKGHSHVYWYRQLPEEGLKFMVYLQKENIIDESGMPKERFSAEFPKEGPSILRIQQVVRGDSAAYFCASSPRQGAYTGELFFGEGSRLTVL.

The genes are TRBV9 and TRBJ2-3; the D is unclear. The CDR3 runs 14 residues. Per the germline V gene, CDR1 is SGDLS and CDR2 is YYNGEE. Trimming left V 1 base short and J 3 bases short, with 9 bases between. The CDR3 DNA reads TGTGCCAGCAGCGTATCCACCACAACAGATACGCAGTATTTT. It translates to CASSVSTTTDTQYF.

The chain is built from TRBV29-1 and TRBJ2-1; 8 bases are a match to TRBD1. This CDR3 spans 12 amino acids. In germline, CDR1 is SQVTM, CDR2 ANQGSEA. Germline trimming cut 4 bases from V and 4 bases from J; bases unmatched to any gene: 0. CDR3 sequence reads: CSVGQGYNEQFF. CDR3 nucleotides: TGCAGCGTTGGACAGGGGTACAATGAGCAGTTCTTC.

This clone was found once. The chain recombines TRBV10-3 with TRBJ2-7; possibly TRBD2 for D (6 bases). V shed 2 bases and J shed 5 bases, with 13 bases lying between them. The CDR3 totals 14 residues. In germline, CDR1 is ENHRY, CDR2 SYGVKD. Here the CDR3 reads CAISETEGHHEQYF. CDR3 DNA sequence: TGTGCCATCAGTGAGACGGAGGGTCACCACGAGCAGTACTTC.

V and J are TRBV28 and TRBJ1-2; the D is unclear. V was clipped by 6 bases and J by 4 bases, with 9 bases between them. Germline CDR1 reads MDHEN; CDR2 reads SYDVKM. CDR3 length equals 12 residues. In DNA, the CDR3 is TGTGCCAGCAGCTCCTCTGGCTATGGCTACACCTTC. Amino acids: CASSSSGYGYTF.

V usage is TRBV6-6 and J usage is TRBJ1-2; a possible D gene is TRBD1 (6 bases). Trimming removed 7 bases from V and 11 bases from J, with 17 bases in between. Germline values: CDR1 MNHNY, CDR2 SVGAGI (reference sequence). The CDR3 contains 12 residues. The CDR3 DNA follows: TGTGCCAGCACCCCGACAGGCCCCCATTACACCTTC. Encoded protein: CASTPTGPHYTF.

The V gene is TRBV13, the J gene TRBJ1-2, with a weak D call TRBD1 (6 bases). Germline CDR1 reads PRHDT; CDR2 reads FYEKMQ (reference sequence). The length of the CDR3 is 12 residues. Deletions cut 6 bases from V and 7 bases from J, with 12 bases between. The CDR3 loop is CASRGGRGGYTF. DNA for the CDR3: TGTGCCAGCAGGGGGGGGCGAGGTGGCTACACCTTC.

The CDR3 DNA follows: TGCGCCAGCAGCATGACAAGGAGCGGGGGCACAGATACGCAGTATTTT. This sequence encodes CASSMTRSGGTDTQYF. The chain uses TRBV5-1 and TRBJ2-3; 7 nucleotides align to TRBD2. J lost 1 base, V lost 4 bases, and 9 bases had no gene match. Germline assignment: CDR1 SGHRS and CDR2 YFSETQ. The CDR3 runs to 16 residues. The full variable domain, its missing parts supplied by reference TRBV5-1 and TRBJ2-3, is KAGVTQTPRYLIKTRGQQVTLSCSPISGHRSVSWYQQTPGQGLQFLFEYFSETQRNKGNFPGRFSGRQFSNSRSEMNVSTLELGDSALYLCASSMTRSGGTDTQYFGPGTRLTVL.

The chain links TRBV28 to TRBJ1-1; D is unresolved. Germline assignment: CDR1 MDHEN and CDR2 SYDVKM. This CDR3 contains 12 residues. V was shortened by 6 bases and J by 5 bases, with 10 bases between the two germline ends. The CDR3 region has the DNA TGTGCCAGCAGGGGTGGGTTAACTGAAGCTTTCTTT. As protein: CASRGGLTEAFF.

The chain recombines TRBV11-3 with TRBJ2-2; D unresolved. Germline values: CDR1 SGHNT, CDR2 YENEEA. Trimming left V 1 base short and J 2 bases short, with 5 bases between. The CDR3 length is 14 residues. CDR3 nucleotide sequence: TGTGCCAGCAGCTTAGGCCCCAACACCGGGGAGCTGTTTTTT. This codes for CASSLGPNTGELFF.